The clone carrying this T cell receptor (beta chain) was counted only a few times. These data are taken from a study of regulatory T cells in long-lasting Graves disease. Sequencing libraries for TCR beta were prepared with iRepertoire HTBI primers and Arm-PCR of CDR3 regions. From the multiplex PCR reads, TCRdb called clonotypes with MiXCR, one entry per CDR3 protein. The sample includes some 350,000 distinct CDR3 sequences, 15% to 20% of them seen just once. The time point: newly diagnosed GD, antithyroid drugs for less than 3 months. Generation of the TCR library employed RNA extracted from PBMCs. The same sample was also studied in work on T cells in Graves' hyperthyroidism and ophthalmopathy. In that study: The HTBI set primed first-round TCR CDR3 RT-PCR.

The receptor's source is a woman under 30 with Graves disease. The sample here was peripheral blood mononuclear cells (PBMCs), taken at new diagnosis, from a patient treated with antithyroid drugs.

The CDR3 is CSAGQGKPYNEQFF. The CDR3 DNA reads TGCAGCGCAGGACAGGGGAAGCCCTACAATGAGCAGTTCTTC. The J gene is TRBJ2-1, the V gene TRBV29-1, with 9 bases aligning to TRBD1. CDR3 size: 14 residues. In germline, CDR1 is SQVTM, CDR2 ANQGSEA. V dropped 7 bases and J dropped 2; count of bases not matched to a gene: 6.